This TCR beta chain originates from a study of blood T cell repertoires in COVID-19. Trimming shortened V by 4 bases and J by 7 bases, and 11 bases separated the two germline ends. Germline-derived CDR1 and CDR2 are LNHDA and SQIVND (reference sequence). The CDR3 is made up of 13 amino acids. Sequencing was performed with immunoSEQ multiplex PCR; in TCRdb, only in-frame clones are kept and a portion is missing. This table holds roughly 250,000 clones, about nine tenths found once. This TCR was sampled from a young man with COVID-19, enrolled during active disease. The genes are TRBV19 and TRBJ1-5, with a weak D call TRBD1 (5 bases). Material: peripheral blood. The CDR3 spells CASSSQGWQPQHF. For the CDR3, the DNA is TGTGCCAGTAGTAGTCAGGGTTGGCAGCCCCAGCATTTT.